One sample yielded the 16 T cell receptor beta chains listed below, sequenced in a study of control samples from healthy donors and cancer patients. Produced via immunoSEQ multiplex PCR; TCRdb's table is partial and in-frame only. The repertoire consists of 150,000 to 180,000 clones, with 85% to 95% occurring once and the leading ten covering about 5%. The material sequenced was blood. The receptors were gathered from a man in his forties or fifties in good health.

This chain connects TRBV14 to TRBJ2-7, with TRBD1 as a possible D gene (5 bases). Trimming left V 5 bases short and J 4 bases short, with 9 bases between. CDR1 SGHDN and CDR2 FVKESK come from the germline V gene. The CDR3 is 12 amino acids. Here the CDR3 reads CASSSQGYEQYF. The CDR3 region has the DNA TGTGCCAGCAGCTCTCAGGGTTACGAGCAGTACTTC.

The chain combines TRBV6-2 or TRBV6-3 with TRBJ2-7; 7 bases agree with TRBD2. V gave up 0 bases and J gave up 0 bases; unmatched junction bases: 2. Germline lookup yields CDR1 MNHEY and CDR2 SVGEGT. The CDR3 consists of 15 residues. Here the CDR3 DNA reads TGTGCCAGCAGTTACTCACTAGCGAGCTCCTACGAGCAGTACTTC. Translated: CASSYSLASSYEQYF.

The chain joins TRBV9 to TRBJ1-2, with TRBD1 as a possible D gene (5 bases). CDR1 and CDR2 from the germline V gene are SGDLS and YYNGEE. The germline V and J ends were trimmed by 3 bases and 4 bases, with 13 bases remaining between them. This CDR3 is built from 14 residues. The CDR3 DNA is TGTGCCAGCAGCGCGGACAAAGGCGGCTATGGCTACACCTTC. It codes for CASSADKGGYGYTF.

V usage is TRBV10-3 and J usage is TRBJ1-2, with 9 bases aligning to TRBD1. The CDR3 consists of 13 residues. Germline V gene lookup returns CDR1 ENHRY and CDR2 SYGVKD. The V segment lost 3 bases and the J segment 13 bases; nucleotides outside the gene matches: 9. In nucleotides, the CDR3 is TGTGCCATCAGTGATTGGACAGGGGCCGCTCTCACCTTC. It specifies CAISDWTGAALTF.

This clone was found once. The chain links TRBV19 to TRBJ2-1, with 9 bases fitting TRBD1. Germline V gene lookup returns CDR1 LNHDA and CDR2 SQIVND (reference sequence). The CDR3 length is 14 residues. V lost 5 bases and J lost 4; bases outside the gene matches: 3. The CDR3 coding sequence is TGTGCCAGTAGTTACGGGACAGGGTACAATGAGCAGTTCTTC. Translated: CASSYGTGYNEQFF.

This clone was seen just once. The chain employs TRBV30 and TRBJ2-1; no clear D. CDR3 size: 14 residues. The germline V gene encodes CDR1 GTSNPN and CDR2 SVGIG (reference sequence). V dropped 0 bases and J dropped 7 bases, with 13 bases sitting between them. In DNA form, the CDR3 reads TGTGCCTGGAGTGTATTACACCCGCGGAATGAGCAGTTCTTC. As protein: CAWSVLHPRNEQFF.

The genes are TRBV7-2 and TRBJ1-2; D gene ambiguous. The V end lost 5 bases, the J end lost 9 bases, and 16 bases lay between the germline ends. This CDR3 contains 13 residues. CDR1 and CDR2 (germline): SGHTA, FQGNSA. The DNA of the CDR3 is TGTGCCAGCAGCGCAGACTCGCGGGGTAGCTACACCTTC. Its protein is CASSADSRGSYTF.

This chain joins TRBV6-5 and TRBJ2-3; a weak D match, TRBD2 (6 bases). Germline values: CDR1 MNHEY, CDR2 SVGAGI. Trimming removed 3 bases at V and 3 bases at J, with 13 bases between. The CDR3 extends over 15 amino acids. This CDR3 is CASSYGGSWTDTQYF. Here the CDR3 DNA reads TGTGCCAGCAGTTATGGGGGGTCCTGGACAGATACGCAGTATTTT.

V gene TRBV27 combines with J gene TRBJ2-7; D is uncertain. The CDR3 runs 11 residues. Looked up from germline, CDR1 is MNHEY and CDR2 is SMNVEV (reference sequence). The V gene lost 6 bases and the J gene lost 2 bases, with 5 bases spanning the gap. The DNA for the CDR3 is TGTGCCAGCAGAGGTCCCTACGAGCAGTACTTC. The encoded protein is CASRGPYEQYF.

The rearrangement links TRBV5-6 to TRBJ2-7, with 10 bases that match TRBD1. Germline V gives CDR1 SGHDT, CDR2 YYEEEE. V shed 3 bases, J shed 0 bases, and the junction held 3 bases outside the gene matches. The CDR3 is 15 amino acids. CDR3: CASSSDRGPSYEQYF. The CDR3 nucleotides read TGTGCCAGCAGCTCAGACAGGGGGCCCTCCTACGAGCAGTACTTC.

In nucleotides, the CDR3 is TGTGCCAGCAGTGAATCTCCCGCAGGGAGGATTCAGTACTTC. Translated: CASSESPAGRIQYF. The chain recombines TRBV6-1 with TRBJ2-4; possibly TRBD2 for D (6 bases). This CDR3 contains 14 residues. Trimming cost V 2 bases and J 10 bases, with 15 bases left between them. CDR1 and CDR2 from the germline V gene are MNHNS and SASEGT.

V is TRBV30 and J is TRBJ1-5; TRBD1 might be the D (5 bases). V lost 1 base to trimming and J lost 4 bases, with 11 bases between them. Germline V gene lookup returns CDR1 GTSNPN and CDR2 SVGIG (reference sequence). The CDR3 length is 14 residues. The CDR3 bases are TGTGCCTGGAGTGGAGGGGCCGGGAATCAGCCCCAGCATTTT. Translation: CAWSGGAGNQPQHF.

In DNA form, the CDR3 reads TGTGCCAGCAGTCCCTACAAGGAGGAGACCCAGTACTTC. Its translation is CASSPYKEETQYF. The chain uses TRBV12-3 or TRBV12-4 and TRBJ2-5; D gene uncertain. The CDR3 totals 13 residues. V was clipped by 5 bases and J by 5 bases, with 12 bases between them.

This chain connects TRBV5-1 to TRBJ1-1; 9 bases are a match to TRBD1. The germline CDR1 and CDR2 sequences are SGHRS and YFSETQ. This CDR3 is built from 14 residues. Trimming took 4 bases from V and 11 from J; bases not matched to a gene: 12. The CDR3 protein is CASSTRTGASAAFF. DNA for the CDR3: TGCGCCAGCAGCACTAGGACAGGGGCTTCGGCGGCTTTCTTT.

This chain uses TRBV3-1 (or the pseudogene TRBV3-2) with TRBJ2-6; D is unresolved. Per the germline V gene, CDR1 is LGHDT and CDR2 is YNNKEL (reference sequence). The V end lost 1 base, the J end lost 2 bases, and 9 bases lay between the germline ends. The CDR3 is 16 amino acids. The DNA of the CDR3 is TGTGCCAGCAGCCAAGCAGGATTGCCTGGGGCCAACGTCCTGACTTTC. This translates into CASSQAGLPGANVLTF.

The chain carries TRBV11-2 and TRBJ1-6; D is possibly TRBD1 (5 bases). Trimming cost V 5 bases and J 7 bases, with 15 bases left between them. Germline-derived CDR1 and CDR2 are SGHAT and FQNNGV. The length of the CDR3 is 15 residues. CDR3 nucleotides: TGTGCCAGCAGCCCCGGGGCCGCAATAAATTCACCCCTCCACTTT. Translated, it gives CASSPGAAINSPLHF.